These 6 T cell receptor beta chains share one sample of origin, sequenced in a study of tumor-infiltrating lymphocytes in localized non-small cell lung cancer. The assay was immunoSEQ multiplex PCR, and TCRdb's table has in-frame clones only and misses some. This table has about 12,000 clones, more than 65% appearing once. The sequenced material came from lung tumor tissue. The receptor source for this set is a human donor with non-small cell lung cancer.

J is TRBJ1-1 and V is TRBV4-2; D possibly corresponds to TRBD1 (5 bases). The V end lost 3 bases, the J end lost 4 bases, and 12 bases lay between the germline ends. Germline CDR1 is LGHNA and CDR2 is YNFKEQ. The CDR3 spans 14 residues. CDR3 coding DNA: TGTGCCAGCAGCCAGCGACAGAGCCTCACTGAAGCTTTCTTT. Amino acids: CASSQRQSLTEAFF.

V gene TRBV5-8 combines with J gene TRBJ2-1; 10 nucleotides align to TRBD1. The CDR3 runs to 14 residues. Trimming took 5 bases from V and 10 from J; bases not matched to a gene: 9. The V gene's germline CDR1 is SGHTS and CDR2 YDEGEE. This chain's CDR3 is CASSSDRGLGEQFF. The DNA for the CDR3 is TGTGCCAGCAGTTCTGACAGGGGGCTAGGGGAGCAGTTCTTC.

This rearrangement joins TRBV5-6 to TRBJ2-7; D gene ambiguous. The V end lost 2 bases, the J end lost 5 bases, and 11 bases lay between the germline ends. The V gene's germline CDR1 is SGHDT and CDR2 YYEEEE. The CDR3 is 13 residues long. The CDR3 bases are TGTGCCAGCAGCTTAGTGAGTGGAAACGAGCAGTACTTC. This translates into CASSLVSGNEQYF.

The V and J genes are TRBV29-1 and TRBJ1-1; 10 bases line up with TRBD1. From germline, CDR1 is SQVTM and CDR2 ANQGSEA. The CDR3 is made up of 13 amino acids. J was trimmed by 7 bases and V by 7 bases; bases with no gene match: 9. CDR3 DNA: TGCAGCGCCGGAGGACAGGGGGTCGGTGAAGCTTTCTTT. Its protein is CSAGGQGVGEAFF.

The V call is TRBV18, the J call TRBJ2-1; tentative D call: TRBD1 (8 bases). CDR1 is KGHSH, CDR2 LQKENI, per germline. The CDR3 totals 14 residues. V dropped 0 bases and J dropped 9 bases, with 12 bases sitting between them. This CDR3 is CASSPPTGEGEQFF. In DNA form, the CDR3 reads TGTGCCAGCTCACCACCGACAGGGGAGGGTGAGCAGTTCTTC.

The chain employs TRBV29-1 and TRBJ1-4; TRBD1 agrees at 7 bases. This CDR3 is built from 16 residues. V shed 4 bases and J 3 bases; nucleotides not matched to a gene: 11. Germline CDR1 and CDR2: SQVTM and ANQGSEA. CDR3 protein: CSVVTKGALANEKLFF. In DNA form, the CDR3 reads TGCAGCGTTGTTACAAAGGGGGCGTTGGCTAATGAAAAACTGTTTTTT.